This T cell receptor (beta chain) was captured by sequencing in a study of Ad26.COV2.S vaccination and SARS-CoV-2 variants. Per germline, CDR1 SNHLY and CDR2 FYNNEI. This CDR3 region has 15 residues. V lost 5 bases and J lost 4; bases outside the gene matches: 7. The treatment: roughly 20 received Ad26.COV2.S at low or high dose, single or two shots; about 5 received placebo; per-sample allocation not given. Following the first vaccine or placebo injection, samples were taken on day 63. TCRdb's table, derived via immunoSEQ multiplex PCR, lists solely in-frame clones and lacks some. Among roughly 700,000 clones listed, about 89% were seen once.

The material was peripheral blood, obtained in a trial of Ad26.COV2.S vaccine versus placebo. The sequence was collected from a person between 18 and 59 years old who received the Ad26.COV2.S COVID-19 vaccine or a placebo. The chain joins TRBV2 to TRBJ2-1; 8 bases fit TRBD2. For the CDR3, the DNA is TGTGCCAGCAGTCCCCGACTAGCGAGTTACAATGAGCAGTTCTTC. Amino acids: CASSPRLASYNEQFF.